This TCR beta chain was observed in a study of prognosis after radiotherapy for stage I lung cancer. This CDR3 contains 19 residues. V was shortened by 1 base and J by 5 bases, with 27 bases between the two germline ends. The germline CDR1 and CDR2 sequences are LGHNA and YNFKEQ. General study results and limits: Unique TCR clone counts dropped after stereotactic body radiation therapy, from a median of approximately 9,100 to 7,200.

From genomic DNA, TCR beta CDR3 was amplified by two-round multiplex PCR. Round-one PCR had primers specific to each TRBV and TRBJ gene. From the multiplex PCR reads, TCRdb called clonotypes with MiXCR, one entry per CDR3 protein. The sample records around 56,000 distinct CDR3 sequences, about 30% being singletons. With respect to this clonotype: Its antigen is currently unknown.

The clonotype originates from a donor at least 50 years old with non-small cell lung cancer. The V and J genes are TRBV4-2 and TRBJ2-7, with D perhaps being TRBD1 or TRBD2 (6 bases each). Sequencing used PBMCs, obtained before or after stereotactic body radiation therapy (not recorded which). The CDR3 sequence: CASSQVVYEEGGLLNEQYF. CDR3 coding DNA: TGTGCCAGCAGCCAAGTGGTCTACGAAGAGGGGGGACTCCTAAACGAGCAGTACTTC.